This note documents a single TCR beta chain sequence. These data come from a study of cytotoxic CD8 clonotypes in ibrutinib-treated CLL. Study-level information: Following treatment for a median around 13 months, range 6 to 36, response samples were then taken. Sample averages reached hundreds of thousands of productive templates and 94,082 productive rearrangements.

The repertoire was sequenced with immunoSEQ multiplex PCR; TCRdb's copy has only in-frame clones and lacks some. The top ten hold roughly 5.7% of the sample, which has 250,000 to 350,000 clones, approximately 79% seen once. The CDR3 consists of 14 residues. The junction had 11 bases not matched to a gene; V was cut back by 4 bases and J by 8 bases. Germline assignment: CDR1 SGHRS and CDR2 YFSETQ. The genes are TRBV5-1 and TRBJ1-2; 7 bases agree with TRBD1. The sample consisted of PBMCs, taken at disease progression, from a patient treated with ibrutinib. This TCR derives from a human donor with chronic lymphocytic leukemia. The CDR3 sequence is CASSPSDRRQGYTF. DNA of the CDR3: TGCGCCAGCAGCCCATCGGACAGGAGGCAGGGCTACACCTTC.